The clone carrying this T cell receptor (beta chain) has just a few counts. The target antigen is unknown. The germline V and J ends were trimmed by 5 bases and 0 bases, with 13 bases remaining between them. Germline CDR1 SEHNR, CDR2 FQNEAQ (reference sequence). The CDR3 sequence is 15 residues long. The data were produced by immunoSEQ multiplex PCR, yet TCRdb's version contains in-frame clones alone and is incomplete. The repertoire has 120,000 to 150,000 clones, 90% of them found once; the top ten carry about 3.5%. This sample was taken from a study of T cell responses to AZD1222 COVID-19 vaccine. Study overall: Second doses that came at about 4 or about 12 weeks were put together. Points from the study as a whole: Nearly half of spike-specific TCRs reportedly go after variant regions that carry no mutations. The donor cohort was predominantly white British with a female majority, and clonal diversity may have been underestimated. None of the repertoires were sampled until the peak T cell response had passed.

This rearrangement joins TRBV7-9 to TRBJ1-1, with D tentatively TRBD1 (6 bases). The TCR comes from an adult in good health. Material: peripheral blood, obtained on day 0 of AZD1222 vaccination. In DNA form, the CDR3 reads TGTGCCAGCAGCGCGGACAGCCCGGTGAACACTGAAGCTTTCTTT. It translates to CASSADSPVNTEAFF.